The TCR beta chain under discussion was sequenced for a study of blood T cell repertoires in COVID-19. About the research overall: COVID-19 samples from acute and convalescent phases originated in the United States, Italy and Spain.

Original methodology: Estimated nucleated cell counts came from reference gene primer amplification. Libraries were prepared by immunoSEQ multiplex PCR; TCRdb keeps only in-frame clonotypes and omits some of them. That table is the source of V, J and clone size, and D and trimming were worked out from the DNA. The data contain around 63,000 clones, 75% to 90% of them singletons. The receptor was derived from a woman aged 55 to 70 with COVID-19, enrolled during active disease. Source material: peripheral blood.

In DNA form, the CDR3 reads TGTGCCAGCAGCCCAGGACAGGGAACGAGTGAGCAGTTCTTC. This gives the protein CASSPGQGTSEQFF. The chain recombines TRBV11-3 with TRBJ2-1; TRBD1 matches 8 bases. CDR1 is SGHNT and CDR2 is YENEEA in the germline V gene. This CDR3 has 14 residues. Losses at the gene ends were 5 bases for V and 9 bases for J; bases not matched to a gene: 9. Combining the CDR3 with reference TRBV11-3 and TRBJ2-1 gives the whole variable domain EAGVVQSPRYKIIEKKQPVAFWCNPISGHNTLYWYLQNLGQGPELLIRYENEEAVDDSQLPKDRFSAERLKGVDSTLKIQPAELGDSAVYLCASSPGQGTSEQFFGPGTRLTVL.